This T cell receptor (beta chain) was identified in a study of blood T cell repertoires in COVID-19. Study in general: The origin of the acute and convalescent COVID-19 samples was the United States, Italy and Spain.

Authors' processing steps: Scientists estimated how many nucleated cells there were by amplifying reference gene primers. TCRdb's copy holds only in-frame clones and misses some; the assay was immunoSEQ multiplex PCR. That table supplies the V and J calls and clone size; D and trimming were determined from the DNA. The sample carries 200,000 to 250,000 clones, approximately 84% recorded once. The sequencing input was peripheral blood. The receptor was derived from a woman aged 30 to 39 who had recovered from COVID-19.

This CDR3 reads CASNPQGNYGYTF. DNA for the CDR3: TGTGCCAGCAATCCACAGGGGAACTATGGCTACACCTTC. The chain recombines TRBV5-4 with TRBJ1-2; TRBD1 aligns across 7 bases. CDR1 and CDR2 from the germline V gene are SGHNT and YYREEE (reference sequence). The V and J ends lost 6 bases and 2 bases, in that order; junction bases with no gene match: 4. The CDR3 length is 13 residues. The full variable domain, completed using reference TRBV5-4 and TRBJ1-2, is ETGVTQSPTHLIKTRGQQVTLRCSSQSGHNTVSWYQQALGQGPQFIFQYYREEENGRGNFPPRFSGLQFPNYSSELNVNALELDDSALYLCASNPQGNYGYTFGSGTRLTVV.